This is a list of T cell receptor beta chains from one sample in a study of molecular identifiers for immune sequencing clone quantification. From the PCR reads, TCRdb called clonotypes with MiXCR, one entry per CDR3 protein. The top ten clones hold about 0.84% of a sample with about 630,000 distinct CDR3 sequences, about 25% of them seen once. Sequenced: naive CD8+ T cells from blood, with Jurkat cell RNA spiked in. The receptors were gathered from a human donor in good health. Some libraries in this study had Jurkat cell RNA spiked in. Each CDR3 is given with its conserved first and last residue. A D gene is named only where the DNA matches it firmly. Only part of the rows carry a size: once, few, many, or a class if the clone is expanded.

clone size,V gene,D gene,J gene,CDR3 protein,CDR3 DNA
few,TRBV5-1,TRBD2,TRBJ2-1,CASSSGLAGGWDEQFF,TGCGCCAGCAGCTCCGGACTAGCGGGAGGATGGGATGAGCAGTTCTTC
-,TRBV4-1,-,TRBJ2-7,CASSYPGSEQYF,TGCGCCAGCAGCTACCCCGGGAGCGAGCAGTACTTC
few,TRBV28,-,TRBJ1-2,CASSLLTNYGYTF,TGTGCCAGCAGTTTACTAACTAACTATGGCTACACCTTC
few,TRBV14,-,TRBJ1-6,CASSHALTGSSYNSPLHF,TGTGCCAGCAGCCACGCTCTCACAGGGAGCTCCTATAATTCACCCCTCCACTTT
few,TRBV4-3,-,TRBJ2-7,CASSQDLRGPPYEQYF,TGCGCCAGCAGCCAAGATTTGCGGGGGCCTCCCTACGAGCAGTACTTC
few,TRBV19,-,TRBJ2-5,CASSIVGQQETQYF,TGTGCCAGTAGTATAGTCGGACAACAAGAGACCCAGTACTTC
many,TRBV2,-,TRBJ2-2,CASSPTLNANTGELFF,TGTGCCAGCAGCCCGACTTTAAACGCGAACACCGGGGAGCTGTTTTTT
few,TRBV10-3,TRBD1,TRBJ2-1,CASRASGQIYNEQFF,TGTGCCAGTCGGGCCTCGGGACAGATATACAATGAGCAGTTCTTC
many,TRBV27,TRBD1,TRBJ1-1,CASQQGAPPVDTEAFF,TGTGCCAGCCAACAGGGGGCGCCCCCTGTGGACACTGAAGCTTTCTTT
few,TRBV19,TRBD2,TRBJ2-1,CASSTFQREYNEQFF,TGTGCCAGTAGTACGTTCCAGCGGGAATACAATGAGCAGTTCTTC
-,TRBV12-3/TRBV12-4,TRBD2,TRBJ2-3,CASSITSGWADTQYF,TGTGCCAGCAGTATTACTAGCGGGTGGGCAGATACGCAGTATTTT
few,TRBV29-1,-,TRBJ2-1,CSVNPATARFNEQFF,TGCAGCGTTAACCCGGCCACGGCGAGATTCAATGAGCAGTTCTTC
-,TRBV28,TRBD2,TRBJ2-3,CASSLNRAGVGTDTQYF,TGTGCCAGCAGTTTAAATAGGGCGGGAGTAGGAACAGATACGCAGTATTTT
-,TRBV6-6,TRBD1,TRBJ1-4,CASNPGQGREKLFF,TGTGCCAGCAACCCGGGACAGGGTCGTGAAAAACTGTTTTTT
-,TRBV27,-,TRBJ1-6,CASSPGARVVLTYNSPLHF,TGTGCCAGCAGTCCCGGGGCCAGGGTCGTATTGACCTATAATTCACCCCTCCACTTT
many,TRBV5-1,TRBD1,TRBJ2-7,CASSLRTGYEQYF,TGCGCCAGCAGCTTGCGGACAGGCTACGAGCAGTACTTC
few,TRBV7-8,TRBD1,TRBJ2-7,CASSLFGQGSYEQYF,TGTGCCAGCAGCTTATTTGGACAGGGATCCTACGAGCAGTACTTC
-,TRBV12-5,-,TRBJ2-1,CTSGPTLGQGNEQFF,TGTACTAGTGGCCCGACCCTGGGACAAGGCAATGAGCAGTTCTTC
-,TRBV14,-,TRBJ1-1,CASSQVRGGAGWNTEAFF,TGTGCCAGCAGCCAAGTTAGGGGCGGTGCAGGGTGGAACACTGAAGCTTTCTTT
-,TRBV14,TRBD2,TRBJ2-3,CASSYRDNRGGTQYF,TGTGCCAGCAGCTACCGGGACAATCGGGGGGGTACGCAGTATTTT
many,TRBV2,-,TRBJ1-5,CASSGGTYNQPQHF,TGTGCCAGCAGTGGAGGCACTTACAATCAGCCCCAGCATTTT
many,TRBV6-5,-,TRBJ1-2,CASSFSPGPGIYGYTF,TGTGCCAGCAGTTTTTCACCCGGACCGGGAATTTATGGCTACACCTTC
many,TRBV4-3,TRBD2,TRBJ2-3,CASSQDMISGSTDTQYF,TGCGCCAGCAGCCAAGATATGATTAGCGGGAGCACAGATACGCAGTATTTT
many,TRBV9,TRBD2,TRBJ2-3,CASSVEAGETFSTDTQYF,TGTGCCAGCAGCGTAGAAGCGGGAGAAACTTTCAGCACAGATACGCAGTATTTT
few,TRBV4-1,TRBD2,TRBJ2-7,CASSQEGSGGAYEQYF,TGCGCCAGCAGCCAAGAAGGGAGCGGGGGGGCCTACGAGCAGTACTTC
many,TRBV4-2,-,TRBJ2-7,CASSPGPGGGYEQYF,TGTGCCAGCAGCCCGGGACCCGGTGGAGGATACGAGCAGTACTTC
-,TRBV27,TRBD2,TRBJ2-3,CASTGGGFPDTQYF,TGTGCCAGCACGGGGGGGGGTTTTCCAGATACGCAGTATTTT
-,TRBV10-3,TRBD1,TRBJ2-2,CAIRTGEAGELFF,TGTGCCATCAGGACAGGGGAAGCCGGGGAGCTGTTTTTT
-,TRBV30,-,TRBJ2-7,CAWGYFSHEQYF,TGTGCCTGGGGGTATTTTAGTCACGAGCAGTACTTC
many,TRBV7-9,TRBD2,TRBJ2-3,CASSLRTSGGTDTQYF,TGTGCCAGCAGCCTGCGGACTAGCGGGGGCACAGATACGCAGTATTTT
-,TRBV4-3,TRBD1,TRBJ2-5,CASSQVSGGPETQYF,TGCGCCAGCAGCCAAGTCTCAGGGGGCCCAGAGACCCAGTACTTC
many,TRBV11-2,-,TRBJ2-1,CASEEYNEQFF,TGTGCCAGCGAGGAGTACAATGAGCAGTTCTTC
many,TRBV11-2,-,TRBJ2-7,CASSFALREQYF,TGTGCCAGCAGCTTCGCCCTGCGGGAGCAGTACTTC
-,TRBV4-3,-,TRBJ2-7,CASSQERGPYAQYF,TGCGCCAGCAGCCAAGAGCGGGGCCCCTACGCGCAGTACTTC
-,TRBV4-3,-,TRBJ2-7,CAGSQGLLSSYEQYF,TGCGCCGGCAGCCAAGGACTCCTTAGCTCCTACGAGCAGTACTTC
few,TRBV7-9,TRBD2,TRBJ2-1,CASSEPLAGGRNEQFF,TGTGCCAGCAGCGAACCACTAGCGGGAGGGCGAAATGAGCAGTTCTTC
-,TRBV6-2/TRBV6-3,-,TRBJ2-7,CASRQPENYEQYF,TGTGCCAGCCGACAGCCCGAAAACTACGAGCAGTACTTC
few,TRBV7-6,TRBD2,TRBJ2-2,CASSTMGGSSTGELFF,TGTGCCAGCAGCACGATGGGAGGGTCGAGCACCGGGGAGCTGTTTTTT
few,TRBV11-2,TRBD1,TRBJ2-7,CASSGSPQGAYEQYF,TGTGCCAGCAGCGGTTCCCCGCAGGGGGCCTACGAGCAGTACTTC
few,TRBV12-3/TRBV12-4,-,TRBJ1-2,CASSSGGRYGYTF,TGTGCCAGCAGTTCGGGCGGAAGGTATGGCTACACCTTC
-,TRBV19,-,TRBJ2-7,CASSILNSGHEQYF,TGTGCCAGTAGTATACTAAACTCCGGCCACGAGCAGTACTTC
-,TRBV11-2,TRBD1,TRBJ1-4,CASSPENRQGVKLFF,TGTGCCAGCAGCCCGGAAAACCGACAGGGTGTAAAACTGTTTTTT
many,TRBV5-5,TRBD1,TRBJ1-1,CASSLRQGRPTEAFF,TGTGCCAGCAGCCTGCGACAGGGCCGGCCCACTGAAGCTTTCTTT
-,TRBV6-1,-,TRBJ2-7,CASSEIGELYEQYF,TGTGCCAGCAGTGAAATTGGAGAGCTCTACGAGCAGTACTTC
many,TRBV28,-,TRBJ2-5,CASSSLLSGQETQYF,TGTGCCAGCAGCAGTTTACTCTCGGGACAAGAGACCCAGTACTTC
few,TRBV2,TRBD2,TRBJ2-7,CASTEGLAGRTYEQYF,TGTGCCAGCACCGAAGGACTAGCGGGAAGAACCTACGAGCAGTACTTC
many,TRBV7-2,-,TRBJ1-5,CASSLARASNQPQHF,TGTGCCAGCAGCTTAGCGAGGGCTAGCAATCAGCCCCAGCATTTT
-,TRBV29-1,TRBD2,TRBJ2-1,CSVEDRVSGRIRRNEQFF,TGCAGCGTTGAAGATAGGGTTAGCGGGAGGATTCGCCGCAATGAGCAGTTCTTC
-,TRBV12-3/TRBV12-4,TRBD1,TRBJ2-7,CASSEDRGYEQYF,TGTGCCAGTAGCGAGGACAGGGGCTACGAGCAGTACTTC
-,TRBV4-3,-,TRBJ1-2,CASSQDEANYGYTF,TGCGCCAGCAGCCAAGACGAAGCTAACTATGGCTACACCTTC
few,TRBV7-9,TRBD2,TRBJ2-1,CASSSLAGSDNEQFF,TGTGCCAGCAGCTCTCTAGCGGGGAGTGACAATGAGCAGTTCTTC